This T cell receptor beta chain was retrieved from a study of blood T cell repertoires in COVID-19. The overall study: COVID-19 samples, acute and convalescent, were from the United States, Italy and Spain.

As handled by the study authors: Estimates of nucleated cell counts were drawn from the amplification of reference gene primers. This table comes from immunoSEQ multiplex PCR, and its TCRdb copy is limited to in-frame clones, with some not included. The V and J calls and clone size come from that table; D and trimming were worked out from the DNA. The sample yields roughly 100,000 clones, around 84% seen once. The CDR3 length is 17 residues. V dropped 4 bases and J dropped 6; count of bases not matched to a gene: 16. From germline, CDR1 is SGHNT and CDR2 YYREEE (reference sequence). The receptor was derived from an elderly woman with acute or convalescent COVID-19. The V call is TRBV5-4, the J call TRBJ2-1, with 7 bases matching TRBD2. Sequencing input: peripheral blood. CDR3 loop: CASSLAGGASGSNEQFF. For the CDR3, the DNA is TGTGCCAGCAGCCTGGCCGGAGGGGCTAGCGGTTCCAATGAGCAGTTCTTC.